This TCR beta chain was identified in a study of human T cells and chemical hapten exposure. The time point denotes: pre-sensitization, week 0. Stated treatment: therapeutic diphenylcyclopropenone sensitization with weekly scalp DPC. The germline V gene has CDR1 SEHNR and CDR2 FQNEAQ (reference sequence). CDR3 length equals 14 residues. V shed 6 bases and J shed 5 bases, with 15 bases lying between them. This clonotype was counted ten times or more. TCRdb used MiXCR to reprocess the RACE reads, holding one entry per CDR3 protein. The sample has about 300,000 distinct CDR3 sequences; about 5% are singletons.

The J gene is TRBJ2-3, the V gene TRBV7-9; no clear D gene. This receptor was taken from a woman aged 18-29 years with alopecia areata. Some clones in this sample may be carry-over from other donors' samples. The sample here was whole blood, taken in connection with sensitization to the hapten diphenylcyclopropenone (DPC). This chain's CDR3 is CASRRNLGEDTQYF. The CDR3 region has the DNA TGTGCCAGCAGAAGGAACCTAGGAGAAGATACGCAGTATTTT.